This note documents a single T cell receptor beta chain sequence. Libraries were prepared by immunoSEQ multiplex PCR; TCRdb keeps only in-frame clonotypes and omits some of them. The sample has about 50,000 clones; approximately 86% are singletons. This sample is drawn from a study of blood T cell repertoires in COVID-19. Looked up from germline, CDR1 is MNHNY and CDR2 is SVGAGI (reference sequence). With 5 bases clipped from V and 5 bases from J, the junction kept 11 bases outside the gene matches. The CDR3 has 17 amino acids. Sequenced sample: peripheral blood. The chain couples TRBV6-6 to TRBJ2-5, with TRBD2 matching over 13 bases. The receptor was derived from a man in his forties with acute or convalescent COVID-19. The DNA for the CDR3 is TGTGCCAGCAGTCAGGGGACTAGCGGGACAGTGAGTGAGACCCAGTACTTC. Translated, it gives CASSQGTSGTVSETQYF.